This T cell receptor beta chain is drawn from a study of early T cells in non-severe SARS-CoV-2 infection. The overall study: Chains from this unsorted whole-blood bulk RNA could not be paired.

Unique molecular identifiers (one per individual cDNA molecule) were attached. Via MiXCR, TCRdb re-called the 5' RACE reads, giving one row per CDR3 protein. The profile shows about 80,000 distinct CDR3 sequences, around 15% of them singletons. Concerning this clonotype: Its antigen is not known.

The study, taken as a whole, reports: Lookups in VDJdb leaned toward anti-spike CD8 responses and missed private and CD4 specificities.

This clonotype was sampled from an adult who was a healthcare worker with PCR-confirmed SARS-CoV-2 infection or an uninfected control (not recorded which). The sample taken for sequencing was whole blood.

The CDR3 DNA is TGTGCCAGCAGCCAAAACAGGAATGAAGCTTTCTTT. Its protein is CASSQNRNEAFF. This chain uses TRBV4-2 with TRBJ1-1; TRBD1 might be the D (5 bases). V lost 2 bases and J lost 7, with 8 bases in between. Germline CDR1 and CDR2: LGHNA and YNFKEQ. The CDR3 sequence is 12 residues long.